This T cell receptor beta chain was identified during a study of spatial heterogeneity in lung cancer. This clonotype was seen many times. TCRdb reanalysed the 5' RACE reads using MiXCR and keeps one entry per CDR3 protein. The sample lists about 27,000 distinct CDR3 sequences; roughly 5% were seen once. The time point is: blood at routine non-recurrence follow-up after resection. Trimming took off 0 bases at V and 10 bases at J, with 13 bases between the two ends. The CDR3 loop spans 14 amino acids. CDR1 and CDR2 from the germline V gene are LGHNA and YSLEER. Material: PBMCs, obtained at follow-up. V gene TRBV4-3 combines with J gene TRBJ2-1; tentatively, D is TRBD2 (7 bases). This TCR was recovered from a female donor with early-stage non-small cell lung cancer. CDR3 in DNA: TGCGCCAGCAGCCAAGAGCGGGGGCGCAGGGAGCAGTTCTTC. Its translation is CASSQERGRREQFF.